This entry describes one TCR beta chain. This record belongs to a study of Ad26.COV2.S vaccination and SARS-CoV-2 variants. Regarding treatment: roughly 20 received Ad26.COV2.S at low or high dose, single or two shots; about 5 received placebo; per-sample allocation not given. Sample collection was performed on day 63 after the first vaccine or placebo injection. Clones were read by immunoSEQ multiplex PCR, and TCRdb kept only the in-frame ones, dropping some. The data show about 420,000 clones, approximately 88% seen once. Germline V gene sequence: CDR1 SGDLS, CDR2 YYNGEE. V was trimmed by 0 bases and J by 4 bases, leaving 17 bases between them. CDR3 size: 17 residues.

Source: peripheral blood, taken in a trial of Ad26.COV2.S vaccine versus placebo. The genes are TRBV9 and TRBJ2-1; D is perhaps TRBD2 (5 bases). The receptor was derived from a person between 18 and 65 years old who received the Ad26.COV2.S COVID-19 vaccine or a placebo. DNA for the CDR3: TGTGCCAGCAGCGTAGCCAGAAGCGGTGATAGGTACAATGAGCAGTTCTTC. It is translated as CASSVARSGDRYNEQFF.